Presented here are 26 T cell receptor beta chains from one specimen sequenced in a study of cytomegalovirus exposure and HLA in healthy donors. Amplification used 60 Vbeta primers and 13 Jbeta primers. Some clones are missing from TCRdb's copy, which holds only in-frame ones; the method was immunoSEQ multiplex PCR. The sample includes 170,000 or so clones, 84% of them seen just once. Material for sequencing was PBMCs. Source of these receptors: a boy aged 2-9 years in good health and CMV-seronegative.

In this sample, this clone turned up once. V gene TRBV7-9 combines with J gene TRBJ1-2, with no clear D. Per germline, CDR1 SEHNR and CDR2 FQNEAQ (reference sequence). The V gene lost 3 bases and the J gene lost 6 bases, with 14 bases spanning the gap. This CDR3 spans 14 amino acids. The CDR3: CASSLVTRLDGYTF. The CDR3, as DNA: TGTGCCAGCAGCTTGGTGACTCGTCTGGATGGCTACACCTTC.

The chain carries TRBV5-1 and TRBJ2-7, with 7 bases fitting TRBD2. Trimming took 8 bases from V and 4 from J; bases not matched to a gene: 15. There are 15 residues in the CDR3. Germline CDR1 and CDR2: SGHRS and YFSETQ. CDR3 nucleotides: TGCGCCAGTCGATGGGTGGCGGGAGCCGAATACGAGCAGTACTTC. Translating it yields CASRWVAGAEYEQYF.

The J gene is TRBJ1-1, the V gene TRBV6-1, with TRBD1 as a possible D gene (6 bases). This CDR3 has 15 amino acids. In germline, CDR1 is MNHNS, CDR2 SASEGT. V was cut by 1 base and J by 1 base, with 10 bases left in between. CDR3 sequence (DNA): TGTGCCAGCAGTGAAGTTGGGGGGGCGAACACTGAAGCTTTCTTT. Protein sequence: CASSEVGGANTEAFF.

The J gene is TRBJ1-1, the V gene TRBV11-1, with 9 bases that match TRBD1. Germline V lookup: CDR1 SGHAT, CDR2 FQDESV (reference sequence). This CDR3 has 15 residues. Losses at the gene ends were 2 bases for V and 8 bases for J; bases not matched to a gene: 9. CDR3 nucleotide sequence: TGTGCCAGCAGCTTAACTTCGAGGACAGGGGCAGAAGCTTTCTTT. Translated: CASSLTSRTGAEAFF. The whole variable domain, remainder taken from reference TRBV11-1 and TRBJ1-1, is EAEVAQSPRYKITEKSQAVAFWCDPISGHATLYWYRQILGQGPELLVQFQDESVVDDSQLPKDRFSAERLKGVDSTLKIQPAELGDSAMYLCASSLTSRTGAEAFFGQGTRLTVV.

The CDR3 reads CAISEARVTTDTQYF. In DNA form, the CDR3 reads TGTGCCATCAGTGAAGCGCGGGTTACAACAGATACGCAGTATTTT. The V gene is TRBV10-3, the J gene TRBJ2-3, with a tentative D call TRBD2 (5 bases). V lost 3 bases to trimming and J lost 3 bases, with 13 bases between them. The CDR3 is 15 residues long. Germline CDR1 reads ENHRY; CDR2 reads SYGVKD.

V gene TRBV14 combines with J gene TRBJ1-2; D may be TRBD1 (6 bases). From germline, CDR1 is SGHDN and CDR2 FVKESK. Trimming took 0 bases from V and 3 from J, leaving 14 bases between them. The CDR3 loop spans 16 amino acids. In nucleotides, the CDR3 is TGTGCCAGCAGCCAAGAAAGAGGGGGAAGGTACTATGGCTACACCTTC. Its translation is CASSQERGGRYYGYTF.

This clone was recorded only once. The CDR3 nucleotides are TGCAGCGTTCCAAACCCGAACAGGGGGCTAGGCAATGAGCAGTTCTTC. It specifies CSVPNPNRGLGNEQFF. The genes are TRBV29-1 and TRBJ2-1, with 9 bases fitting TRBD1. V dropped 5 bases and J dropped 6; count of bases not matched to a gene: 14. In germline, CDR1 is SQVTM, CDR2 ANQGSEA. The CDR3 sequence is 16 residues long.

The chain carries TRBV28 and TRBJ1-1; D remains unclear. Germline CDR1 and CDR2: MDHEN and SYDVKM. The CDR3 has 12 amino acids. Trimming pared 2 bases from V and 5 bases from J, leaving 6 bases between. DNA for the CDR3: TGTGCCAGCAGTTTAATTCAGACTGAAGCTTTCTTT. It translates to CASSLIQTEAFF.

The gene calls are TRBV7-2 and TRBJ1-2; D is perhaps TRBD1 (5 bases). Trimming shortened V by 1 base and J by 8 bases, and 14 bases separated the two germline ends. Looked up from germline, CDR1 is SGHTA and CDR2 is FQGNSA. The CDR3 runs 14 residues. The CDR3 is CASSLVRTTWGYTF. CDR3 DNA: TGTGCCAGCAGCTTAGTTAGGACAACTTGGGGCTACACCTTC.

The genes are TRBV6-1 and TRBJ2-7, with a weak D call TRBD1 (7 bases). The length of the CDR3 is 17 residues. The V and J ends lost 5 bases and 2 bases respectively, with 22 bases between them. Germline V gives CDR1 MNHNS, CDR2 SASEGT. CDR3: CASSQGPGGRPPYEQYF. As DNA, the CDR3 is TGTGCCAGCAGTCAAGGGCCAGGGGGGCGGCCACCCTACGAGCAGTACTTC.

The chain combines TRBV6-1 with TRBJ2-7; possibly TRBD1 for D (5 bases). Germline V gene lookup returns CDR1 MNHNS and CDR2 SASEGT. The CDR3 runs to 15 residues. V gave up 2 bases and J gave up 0 bases, with 11 bases separating them. The CDR3 reads CASSEQGISSYEQYF. As DNA, the CDR3 is TGTGCCAGCAGTGAACAGGGAATAAGCTCCTACGAGCAGTACTTC.

The chain carries TRBV20-1 and TRBJ1-1; 7 nucleotides match TRBD1. The CDR3 runs 11 residues. Germline lookup yields CDR1 DFQATT and CDR2 SNEGSKA (reference sequence). The V segment lost 6 bases and the J segment 5 bases; nucleotides outside the gene matches: 3. The CDR3 region has the DNA TGCAGTGCCCAGGGGGAAACTGAAGCTTTCTTT. Encoded protein: CSAQGETEAFF.

This clone was observed a few times. The chain couples TRBV6-5 to TRBJ2-6; D call uncertain. V lost 4 bases and J 0 bases, leaving 7 bases between the germline ends. This CDR3 is built from 15 residues. Germline V gives CDR1 MNHEY, CDR2 SVGAGI. DNA of the CDR3: TGTGCCAGCAGTTTGCGGTCCTCTGGGGCCAACGTCCTGACTTTC. This gives the protein CASSLRSSGANVLTF.

This clone has only one observation. The chain recombines TRBV6-5 with TRBJ1-2; D uncertain. The germline V gene has CDR1 MNHEY and CDR2 SVGAGI. The CDR3 length is 13 residues. V was pared by 2 bases and J by 7 bases, with 11 bases between. The CDR3 DNA sequence: TGTGCCAGCAGTTACGGTTGGGAGAGTGGCTACACCTTC. Its translation: CASSYGWESGYTF.

The chain has TRBV5-4 and TRBJ2-2, with D perhaps TRBD2 (5 bases). V dropped 6 bases and J dropped 9 bases, with 12 bases sitting between them. Per germline, CDR1 SGHNT and CDR2 YYREEE (reference sequence). The CDR3 totals 12 residues. Here the CDR3 DNA reads TGTGCCAGCACCTCGGGGAGCCGGGAGCTGTTTTTT. This codes for CASTSGSRELFF.

J is TRBJ2-3 and V is TRBV7-6; D perhaps matches TRBD2 (6 bases). The CDR3 consists of 13 residues. The V gene's germline CDR1 is SGHVS and CDR2 FNYEAQ. Trimming removed 1 base from V and 6 bases from J, with 8 bases in between. The CDR3 region is CASSLESGDTQYF. The DNA of the CDR3 is TGTGCCAGCAGCTTAGAAAGCGGGGATACGCAGTATTTT.

This clone was counted a single time. V and J are TRBV2 and TRBJ2-7; no firm D call. Trimming stripped 6 bases from V and 3 bases from J, with 9 bases between. CDR1 is SNHLY, CDR2 FYNNEI, per germline. CDR3 length: 12 amino acids. The CDR3 nucleotides read TGTGCCAGCAGCACGACAATCTACGAGCAGTACTTC. It translates to CASSTTIYEQYF.

This clone appeared once. The J gene is TRBJ2-1, the V gene TRBV18; TRBD2 matches at 11 bases. The CDR3 is 16 residues long. The germline CDR1 and CDR2 sequences are KGHSH and LQKENI. V trimming: 1 base; J trimming: 9 bases; junction bases outside the gene matches: 8. For the CDR3, the DNA is TGTGCCAGCTCACCACTAGCGGGAGGGCCGACGGGTGAGCAGTTCTTC. Translated, it gives CASSPLAGGPTGEQFF. Using reference TRBV18 and TRBJ2-1 for the parts outside the CDR3, the full variable domain is NAGVMQNPRHLVRRRGQEARLRCSPMKGHSHVYWYRQLPEEGLKFMVYLQKENIIDESGMPKERFSAEFPKEGPSILRIQQVVRGDSAAYFCASSPLAGGPTGEQFFGPGTRLTVL.

This chain uses TRBV7-9 with TRBJ1-1; D gene ambiguous. The germline V and J ends were trimmed by 0 bases and 3 bases, with 11 bases remaining between them. The CDR3 has 15 amino acids. Looked up from germline, CDR1 is SEHNR and CDR2 is FQNEAQ (reference sequence). The CDR3 protein is CASSLADHRHTEAFF. CDR3 in DNA: TGTGCCAGCAGCTTAGCCGACCACAGACACACTGAAGCTTTCTTT.

The rearrangement links TRBV11-2 to TRBJ2-7, with 9 bases identical to TRBD2. CDR3 size: 15 residues. Trimming took 1 base from V and 6 from J; bases not matched to a gene: 7. The germline V gene has CDR1 SGHAT and CDR2 FQNNGV. In DNA form, the CDR3 reads TGTGCCAGCAGCTTAGCCGGGACTAGCTTTCTCGAGCAGTACTTC. It specifies CASSLAGTSFLEQYF.

J is TRBJ2-2 and V is TRBV5-1; D uncertain. Germline CDR1 is SGHRS and CDR2 is YFSETQ. Deletions cut 0 bases from V and 5 bases from J, with 14 bases between. The CDR3 covers 16 residues. DNA for the CDR3: TGCGCCAGCAGCTTGGTCGGCCAGGCGTCGACCGGGGAGCTGTTTTTT. Translating gives CASSLVGQASTGELFF.

This clone showed up just once. The rearrangement joins TRBV15 to TRBJ1-6; possible D gene TRBD1, 6 bases. Germline CDR1 and CDR2: LNHNV and YYDKDF (reference sequence). This CDR3 is 15 amino acids long. The V end lost 1 base, the J end lost 7 bases, and 11 bases lay between the germline ends. The CDR3 protein is CATSRVRGRNSPLHF. CDR3 DNA sequence: TGTGCCACCAGCAGAGTCAGGGGCAGAAATTCACCCCTCCACTTT. The full variable domain, its missing parts supplied by reference TRBV15 and TRBJ1-6, is DAMVIQNPRYQVTQFGKPVTLSCSQTLNHNVMYWYQQKSSQAPKLLFHYYDKDFNNEADTPDNFQSRRPNTSFCFLDIRSPGLGDTAMYLCATSRVRGRNSPLHFGNGTRLTVT.

The chain combines TRBV5-4 with TRBJ2-7; TRBD2 agrees at 8 bases. CDR3 size: 15 residues. Germline trimming cut 4 bases from V and 4 bases from J; bases unmatched to any gene: 10. Germline values: CDR1 SGHNT, CDR2 YYREEE (reference sequence). DNA for the CDR3: TGTGCCAGCAGCGTTCGAAGCGGGAGTCTGTACGAGCAGTACTTC. This encodes CASSVRSGSLYEQYF.

This chain joins TRBV6-1 and TRBJ2-7; D possibly corresponds to TRBD1 (5 bases). Germline lookup yields CDR1 MNHNS and CDR2 SASEGT. The CDR3 runs 15 residues. Trimming removed 1 base at V and 4 bases at J, with 14 bases between. In nucleotides, the CDR3 is TGTGCCAGCAGTGAAGGACCAGGGTTTATATACGAGCAGTACTTC. The encoded protein is CASSEGPGFIYEQYF.

The chain carries TRBV10-3 and TRBJ2-7, with 7 bases that match TRBD1. The CDR3 length is 15 residues. The germline V gene encodes CDR1 ENHRY and CDR2 SYGVKD. V lost 2 bases and J lost 2; bases outside the gene matches: 6. CDR3 protein: CAISEPSGTAYEQYF. In DNA form, the CDR3 reads TGTGCCATCAGTGAGCCTTCCGGGACAGCCTACGAGCAGTACTTC.

The CDR3 spells CASSFLERGYTF. The CDR3 bases are TGTGCCAGCAGCTTTTTAGAGCGAGGCTACACCTTC. The J gene is TRBJ1-2, the V gene TRBV5-6; D is uncertain. The germline CDR1 and CDR2 sequences are SGHDT and YYEEEE. This CDR3 spans 12 amino acids. V was cut by 2 bases and J by 8 bases, with 10 bases left in between.